The clone carrying this T cell receptor (beta chain) has ten or more counts. What it binds is not known. The entry originates in a study of read filtering for tumor transcriptome and immune sequencing. Overall study: Patients were some 16 male and about 14 female, mean age around 67 years, range about 47 to 85.

V trimming: 1 base; J trimming: 3 bases; junction bases outside the gene matches: 11. This CDR3 is built from 17 residues. The germline V gene encodes CDR1 SGHTA and CDR2 FQGTGA. Points from the study as a whole: Dropping single-read clonotypes raised IR-seq and RNA-seq shared-clonotype correlation.

Bone marrow was sampled from every patient at the time of active disease. Molecular barcoded adaptors covering alpha/delta and beta/gamma chains were used on 400 ng RNA. Using its own MiXCR run on the reads, TCRdb lists one record per CDR3 protein. The sample shows tens of thousands of distinct CDR3 sequences, roughly 21% of them seen only once. The rearrangement joins TRBV7-3 to TRBJ2-5, with 7 bases fitting TRBD1. What was sequenced was a population of CD138-negative cells sorted from bone marrow. This TCR was recovered from a donor over 35 with multiple myeloma. CDR3 loop: CASSLMNRGLRKETQYF. For the CDR3, the DNA is TGTGCCAGCAGCTTAATGAACAGGGGATTGAGAAAAGAGACCCAGTACTTC.